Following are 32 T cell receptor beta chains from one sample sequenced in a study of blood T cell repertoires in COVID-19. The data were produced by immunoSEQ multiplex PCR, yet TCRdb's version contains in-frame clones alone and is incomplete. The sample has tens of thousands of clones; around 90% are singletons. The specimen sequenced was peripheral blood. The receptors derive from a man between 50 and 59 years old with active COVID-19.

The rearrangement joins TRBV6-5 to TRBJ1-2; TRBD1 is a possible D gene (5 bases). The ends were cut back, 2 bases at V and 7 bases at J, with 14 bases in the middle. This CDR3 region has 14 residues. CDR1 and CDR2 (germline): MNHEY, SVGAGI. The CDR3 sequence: CASSYGVYGAGYTF. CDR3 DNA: TGTGCCAGCAGTTACGGAGTTTATGGGGCTGGCTACACCTTC.

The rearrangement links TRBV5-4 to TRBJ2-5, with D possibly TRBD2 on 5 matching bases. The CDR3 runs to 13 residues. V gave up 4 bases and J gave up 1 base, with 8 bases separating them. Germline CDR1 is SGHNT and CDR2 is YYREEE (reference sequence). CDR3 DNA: TGTGCCAGCAGCCCGGGGTCCCAAGAGACCCAGTACTTC. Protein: CASSPGSQETQYF.

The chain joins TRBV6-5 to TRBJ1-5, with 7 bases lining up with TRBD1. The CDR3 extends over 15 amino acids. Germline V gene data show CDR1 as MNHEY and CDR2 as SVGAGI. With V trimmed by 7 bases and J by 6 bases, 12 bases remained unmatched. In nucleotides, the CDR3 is TGTGCCAGCACCCCACCGGGACAGTTAGTTCAGCCCCAGCATTTT. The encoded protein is CASTPPGQLVQPQHF.

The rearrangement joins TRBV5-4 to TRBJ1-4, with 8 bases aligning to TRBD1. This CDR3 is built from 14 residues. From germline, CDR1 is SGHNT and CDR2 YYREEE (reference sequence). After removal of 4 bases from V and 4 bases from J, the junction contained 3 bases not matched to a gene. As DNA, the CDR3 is TGTGCCAGCAGCCGGGGACAGGATAATGAAAAACTGTTTTTT. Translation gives CASSRGQDNEKLFF.

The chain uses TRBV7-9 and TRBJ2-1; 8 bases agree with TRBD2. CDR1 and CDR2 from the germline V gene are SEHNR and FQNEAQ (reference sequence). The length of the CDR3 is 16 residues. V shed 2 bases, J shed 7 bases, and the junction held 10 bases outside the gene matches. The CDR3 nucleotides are TGTGCCAGCAGCTTAAGGAAGCGGGAGAATCGTAATGAGCAGTTCTTC. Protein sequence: CASSLRKRENRNEQFF. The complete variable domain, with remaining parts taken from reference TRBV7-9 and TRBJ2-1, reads DTGVSQNPRHKITKRGQNVTFRCDPISEHNRLYWYRQTLGQGPEFLTYFQNEAQLEKSRLLSDRFSAERPKGSFSTLEIQRTEQGDSAMYLCASSLRKRENRNEQFFGPGTRLTVL.

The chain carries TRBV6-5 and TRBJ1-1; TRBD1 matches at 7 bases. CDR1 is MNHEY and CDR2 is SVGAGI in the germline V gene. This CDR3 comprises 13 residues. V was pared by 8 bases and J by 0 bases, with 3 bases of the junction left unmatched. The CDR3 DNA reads TGTGCCAGCGACAGGGTCATGAACACTGAAGCTTTCTTT. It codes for CASDRVMNTEAFF.

Here the CDR3 DNA reads TGTGCCAGCAGCCGAAGAGGGGGGGGTAACACTGAAGCTTTCTTT. Translating it yields CASSRRGGGNTEAFF. The J gene is TRBJ1-1, the V gene TRBV3-1 (or the pseudogene TRBV3-2); D possibly corresponds to TRBD1 (6 bases). The germline CDR1 and CDR2 sequences are LGHDT and YNNKEL (reference sequence). This CDR3 is 15 amino acids long. V was trimmed by 4 bases and J by 2 bases, leaving 14 bases between them.

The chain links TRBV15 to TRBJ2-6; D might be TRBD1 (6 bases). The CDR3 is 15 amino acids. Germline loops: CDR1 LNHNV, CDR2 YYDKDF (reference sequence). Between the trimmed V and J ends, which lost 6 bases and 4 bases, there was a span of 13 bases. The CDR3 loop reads CATRKQGSGANVLTF. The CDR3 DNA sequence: TGTGCCACCAGGAAACAGGGTAGCGGGGCCAACGTCCTGACTTTC.

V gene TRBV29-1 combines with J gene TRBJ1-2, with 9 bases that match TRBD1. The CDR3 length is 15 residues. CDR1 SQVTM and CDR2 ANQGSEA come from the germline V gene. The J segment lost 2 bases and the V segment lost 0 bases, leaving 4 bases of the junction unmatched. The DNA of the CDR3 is TGCAGCGTTGAAGAAGGAACAGGGGGCAACTATGGCTACACCTTC. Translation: CSVEEGTGGNYGYTF.

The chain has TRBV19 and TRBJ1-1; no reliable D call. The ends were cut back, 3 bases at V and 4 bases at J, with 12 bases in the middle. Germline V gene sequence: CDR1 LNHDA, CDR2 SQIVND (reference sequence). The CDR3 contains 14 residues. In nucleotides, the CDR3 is TGTGCCAGTAGTATTCGGTATCCGCTCACTGAAGCTTTCTTT. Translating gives CASSIRYPLTEAFF.

As DNA, the CDR3 is TGTGCCAGCACTATAGGACAGGGGTACACCATATATTTT. Its translation: CASTIGQGYTIYF. V gene TRBV6-5 combines with J gene TRBJ1-3; TRBD1 aligns across 9 bases. The CDR3 consists of 13 residues. The germline CDR1 and CDR2 sequences are MNHEY and SVGAGI. The V gene end was trimmed by 7 bases and the J gene end by 8 bases; junction bases not matched to a gene: 6.

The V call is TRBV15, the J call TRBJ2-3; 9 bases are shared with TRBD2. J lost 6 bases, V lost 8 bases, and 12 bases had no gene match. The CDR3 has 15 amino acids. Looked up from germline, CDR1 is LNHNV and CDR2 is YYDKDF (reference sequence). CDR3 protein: CATAREREVMDTQYF. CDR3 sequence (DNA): TGTGCCACCGCGAGGGAGCGGGAGGTTATGGATACGCAGTATTTT.

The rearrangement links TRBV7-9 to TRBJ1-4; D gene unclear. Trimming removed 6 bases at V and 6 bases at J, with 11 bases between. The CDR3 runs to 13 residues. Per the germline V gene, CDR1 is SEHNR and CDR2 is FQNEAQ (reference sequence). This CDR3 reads CASRSRLDEKLFF. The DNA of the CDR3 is TGTGCCAGCAGAAGCAGGTTGGATGAAAAACTGTTTTTT.

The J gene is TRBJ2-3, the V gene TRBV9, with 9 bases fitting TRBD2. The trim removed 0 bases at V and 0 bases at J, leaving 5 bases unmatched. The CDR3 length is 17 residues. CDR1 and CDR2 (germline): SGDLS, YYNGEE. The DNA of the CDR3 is TGTGCCAGCAGCGTAGGGGGACTAGCCGGCAGCACAGATACGCAGTATTTT. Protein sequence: CASSVGGLAGSTDTQYF.

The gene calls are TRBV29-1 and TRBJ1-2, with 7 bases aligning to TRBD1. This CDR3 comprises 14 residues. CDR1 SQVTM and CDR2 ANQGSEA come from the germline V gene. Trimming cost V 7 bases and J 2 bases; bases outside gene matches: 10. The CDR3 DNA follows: TGCAGCGCCCCGGACAGGACGACCAACTATGGCTACACCTTC. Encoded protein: CSAPDRTTNYGYTF.

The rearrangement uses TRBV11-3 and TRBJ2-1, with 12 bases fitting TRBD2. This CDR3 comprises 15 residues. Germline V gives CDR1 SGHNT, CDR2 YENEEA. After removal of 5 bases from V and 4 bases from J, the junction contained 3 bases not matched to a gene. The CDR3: CASSHLAGGYNEQFF. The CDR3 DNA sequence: TGTGCCAGCAGCCATCTAGCGGGGGGGTACAATGAGCAGTTCTTC. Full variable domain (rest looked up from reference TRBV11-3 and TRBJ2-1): EAGVVQSPRYKIIEKKQPVAFWCNPISGHNTLYWYLQNLGQGPELLIRYENEEAVDDSQLPKDRFSAERLKGVDSTLKIQPAELGDSAVYLCASSHLAGGYNEQFFGPGTRLTVL.

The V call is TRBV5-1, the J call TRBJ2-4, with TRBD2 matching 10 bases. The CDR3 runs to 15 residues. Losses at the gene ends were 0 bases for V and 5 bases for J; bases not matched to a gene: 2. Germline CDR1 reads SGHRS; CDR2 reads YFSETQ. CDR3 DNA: TGCGCCAGCAGCTTGGAGGGACTAGCGCAAAACATTCAGTACTTC. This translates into CASSLEGLAQNIQYF.

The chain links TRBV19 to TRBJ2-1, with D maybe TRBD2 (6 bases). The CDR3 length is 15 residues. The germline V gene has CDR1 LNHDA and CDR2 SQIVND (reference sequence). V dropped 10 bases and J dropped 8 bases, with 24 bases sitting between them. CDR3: CATRFGWRAADEQFF. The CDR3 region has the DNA TGTGCCACGAGATTTGGGTGGAGGGCCGCCGATGAGCAGTTCTTC. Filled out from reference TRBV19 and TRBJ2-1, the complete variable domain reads DGGITQSPKYLFRKEGQNVTLSCEQNLNHDAMYWYRQDPGQGLRLIYYSQIVNDFQKGDIAEGYSVSREKKESFPLTVTSAQKNPTAFYLCATRFGWRAADEQFFGPGTRLTVL.

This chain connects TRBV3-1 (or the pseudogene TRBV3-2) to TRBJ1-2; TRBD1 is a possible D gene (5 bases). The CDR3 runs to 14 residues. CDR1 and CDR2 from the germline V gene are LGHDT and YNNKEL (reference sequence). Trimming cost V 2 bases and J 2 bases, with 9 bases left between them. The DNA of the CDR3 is TGTGCCAGCAGCCAAAGCAGGGCCAACTATGGCTACACCTTC. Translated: CASSQSRANYGYTF.

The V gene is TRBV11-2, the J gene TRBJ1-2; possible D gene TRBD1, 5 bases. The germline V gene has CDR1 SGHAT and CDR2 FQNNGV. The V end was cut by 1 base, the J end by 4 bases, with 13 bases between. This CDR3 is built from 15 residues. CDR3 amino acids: CASSLARGLGYGYTF. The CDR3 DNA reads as TGTGCCAGCAGCTTAGCCCGGGGACTGGGCTATGGCTACACCTTC.

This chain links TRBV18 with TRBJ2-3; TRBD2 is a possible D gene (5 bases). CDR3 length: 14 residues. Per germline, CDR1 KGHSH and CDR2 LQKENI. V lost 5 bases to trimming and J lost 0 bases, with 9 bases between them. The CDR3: CASSARTSTDTQYF. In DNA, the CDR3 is TGTGCCAGCTCAGCGCGGACTAGCACAGATACGCAGTATTTT. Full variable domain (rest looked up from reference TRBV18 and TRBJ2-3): NAGVMQNPRHLVRRRGQEARLRCSPMKGHSHVYWYRQLPEEGLKFMVYLQKENIIDESGMPKERFSAEFPKEGPSILRIQQVVRGDSAAYFCASSARTSTDTQYFGPGTRLTVL.

This CDR3 reads CASSRWLQQGPNTGELFF. DNA of the CDR3: TGCGCCAGCAGTCGGTGGCTCCAACAGGGACCCAACACCGGGGAGCTGTTTTTT. The chain couples TRBV10-1 to TRBJ2-2, with D perhaps TRBD1 (6 bases). The germline V and J ends were trimmed by 5 bases and 2 bases, with 21 bases remaining between them. Germline-derived CDR1 and CDR2 are WNHNN and SYGVQD (reference sequence). The CDR3 spans 18 residues.

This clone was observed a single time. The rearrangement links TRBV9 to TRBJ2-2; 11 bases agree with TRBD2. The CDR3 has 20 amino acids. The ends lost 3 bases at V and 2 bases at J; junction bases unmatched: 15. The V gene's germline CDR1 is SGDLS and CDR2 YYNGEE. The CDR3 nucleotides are TGTGCCAGCAGCGGTAGCGGGAGGGCCTCGATAGGGCGAAACACCGGGGAGCTGTTTTTT. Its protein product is CASSGSGRASIGRNTGELFF. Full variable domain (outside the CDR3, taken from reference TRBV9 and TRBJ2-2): DSGVTQTPKHLITATGQRVTLRCSPRSGDLSVYWYQQSLDQGLQFLIQYYNGEERAKGNILERFSAQQFPDLHSELNLSSLELGDSALYFCASSGSGRASIGRNTGELFFGEGSRLTVL.

CDR3 region: CASAGGLGQFF. The CDR3 bases are TGTGCCAGCGCGGGGGGCTTAGGGCAGTTCTTC. The chain joins TRBV14 to TRBJ2-1, with TRBD2 matching 8 bases. Germline values: CDR1 SGHDN, CDR2 FVKESK. The CDR3 extends over 11 amino acids. With V trimmed by 8 bases and J by 12 bases, 6 bases remained unmatched. Full variable domain (missing parts from reference TRBV14 and TRBJ2-1): EAGVTQFPSHSVIEKGQTVTLRCDPISGHDNLYWYRRVMGKEIKFLLHFVKESKQDESGMPNNRFLAERTGGTYSTLKVQPAELEDSGVYFCASAGGLGQFFGPGTRLTVL.

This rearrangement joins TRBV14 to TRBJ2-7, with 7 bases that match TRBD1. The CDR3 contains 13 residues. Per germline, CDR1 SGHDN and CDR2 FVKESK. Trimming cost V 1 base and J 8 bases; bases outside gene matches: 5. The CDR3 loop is CASSQAYRGKQYF. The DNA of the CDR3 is TGTGCCAGCAGCCAAGCGTACAGGGGCAAGCAGTACTTC.

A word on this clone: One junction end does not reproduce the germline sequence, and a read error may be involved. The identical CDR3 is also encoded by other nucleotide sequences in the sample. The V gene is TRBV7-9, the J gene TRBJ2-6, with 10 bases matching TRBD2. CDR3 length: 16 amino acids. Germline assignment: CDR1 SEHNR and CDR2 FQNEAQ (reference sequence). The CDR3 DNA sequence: TGTGCCAGTAGCTTAGCGGGGGGCTCTGGGGCCAACGTCCTGACTTTC. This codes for CASSLAGGSGANVLTF.

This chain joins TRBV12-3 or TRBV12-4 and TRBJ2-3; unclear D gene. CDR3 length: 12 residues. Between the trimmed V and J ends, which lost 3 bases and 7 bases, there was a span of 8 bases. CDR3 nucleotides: TGTGCCAGCAGTTTTAGCCAAAATACGCAGTATTTT. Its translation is CASSFSQNTQYF.

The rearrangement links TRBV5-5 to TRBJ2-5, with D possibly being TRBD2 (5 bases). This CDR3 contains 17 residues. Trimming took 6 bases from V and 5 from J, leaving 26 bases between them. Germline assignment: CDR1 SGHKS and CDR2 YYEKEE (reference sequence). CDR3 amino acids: CASTLGMRVNRAETQYF. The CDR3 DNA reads TGTGCCAGCACCCTGGGAATGAGGGTAAATAGGGCTGAGACCCAGTACTTC.

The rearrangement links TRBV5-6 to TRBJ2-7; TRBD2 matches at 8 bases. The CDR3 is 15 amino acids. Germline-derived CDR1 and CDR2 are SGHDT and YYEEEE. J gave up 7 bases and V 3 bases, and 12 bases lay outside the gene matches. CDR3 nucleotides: TGTGCCAGCAGCTGGGGTGACGGGCTAGCGGGTGAGCAGTACGTC. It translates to CASSWGDGLAGEQYV.

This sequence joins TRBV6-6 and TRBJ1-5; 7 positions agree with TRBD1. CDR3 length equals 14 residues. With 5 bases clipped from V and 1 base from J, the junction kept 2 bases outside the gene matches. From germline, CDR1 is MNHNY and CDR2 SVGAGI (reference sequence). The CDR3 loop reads CASSTQGSNQPQHF. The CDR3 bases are TGTGCCAGCAGTACACAGGGGAGCAATCAGCCCCAGCATTTT.

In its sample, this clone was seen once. The CDR3 DNA reads TGTGCCAGCAGTGAGGGAGGTACAGAGGACCACGAGCAGTACGTC. This sequence encodes CASSEGGTEDHEQYV. The rearrangement uses TRBV2 and TRBJ2-7; tentatively, D is TRBD2 (6 bases). Germline V gives CDR1 SNHLY, CDR2 FYNNEI. The CDR3 is made up of 15 amino acids. The V gene lost 3 bases and the J gene lost 5 bases, with 17 bases spanning the gap.

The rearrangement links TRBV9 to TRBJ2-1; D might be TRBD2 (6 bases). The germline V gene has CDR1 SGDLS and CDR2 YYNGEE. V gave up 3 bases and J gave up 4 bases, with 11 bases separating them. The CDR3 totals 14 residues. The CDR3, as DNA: TGTGCCAGCAGCGCCGGGGACTCTTACAATGAGCAGTTCTTC. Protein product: CASSAGDSYNEQFF.